Shown below are 16 T cell receptor beta chains from a single sample sequenced in a study of patients and donors after allogeneic stem cell transplantation. MiXCR was run by TCRdb on the RT-PCR reads, yielding one entry per CDR3 protein. The sample includes hundreds of thousands of distinct CDR3 sequences, 16% of them seen just once. Sequenced: blood, either unsorted or a sorted T cell fraction (not recorded which). These TCRs come from a human donor who was either an allogeneic HSCT recipient or a stem cell or donor lymphocyte infusion donor (not recorded which). It is not recorded whose cells these are; they may come from a transplant donor.

A few counts support this clonotype. The genes are TRBV29-1 and TRBJ2-1; D not certain. The germline V and J ends were trimmed by 4 bases and 4 bases, with 17 bases remaining between them. Germline values: CDR1 SQVTM, CDR2 ANQGSEA. This CDR3 has 15 amino acids. The CDR3 bases are TGCAGCGTTGGTATGAACCCCTGGGGTTACAATGAGCAGTTCTTC. Protein product: CSVGMNPWGYNEQFF.

This clonotype was detected only a few times. The chain links TRBV27 to TRBJ2-7, with D maybe TRBD2 (6 bases). Germline CDR1 is MNHEY and CDR2 is SMNVEV (reference sequence). The CDR3 consists of 11 residues. V lost 9 bases, J lost 7 bases, and 13 bases lay in between. CDR3 protein: CASAGTQEQYF. CDR3 DNA sequence: TGTGCCAGTGCCGGGACTCAGGAGCAGTACTTC.

The J gene is TRBJ2-5, the V gene TRBV7-9; perhaps TRBD1 as D (6 bases). V was trimmed by 5 bases and J by 5 bases, leaving 15 bases between them. This CDR3 spans 14 amino acids. Looked up from germline, CDR1 is SEHNR and CDR2 is FQNEAQ (reference sequence). In nucleotides, the CDR3 is TGTGCCAGCAGCGTACCCAGGGGCTTGGAGACCCAGTACTTC. It translates to CASSVPRGLETQYF.

The genes are TRBV15 and TRBJ2-5, with D unclear. The germline V gene has CDR1 LNHNV and CDR2 YYDKDF (reference sequence). The CDR3 spans 13 residues. V lost 0 bases, J lost 0 bases, and 2 bases lay in between. This chain's CDR3 is CATSREDQETQYF. CDR3 nucleotides: TGTGCCACCAGCAGAGAAGACCAAGAGACCCAGTACTTC.

This clonotype occurred a few times. V and J are TRBV24-1 and TRBJ2-7; TRBD2 might be the D (5 bases). Trimming shortened V by 5 bases and J by 5 bases, and 12 bases separated the two germline ends. CDR3 length: 13 residues. Looked up from germline, CDR1 is KGHDR and CDR2 is SFDVKD. CDR3 DNA sequence: TGTGCCACCAGTGCCGCGAGAGGGAACGAGCAGTACTTC. Its protein is CATSAARGNEQYF.

The gene calls are TRBV6-1 and TRBJ2-5, with TRBD1 as a possible D gene (5 bases). Germline V lookup: CDR1 MNHNS, CDR2 SASEGT. V dropped 1 base and J dropped 7 bases, with 13 bases sitting between them. The CDR3 runs 14 residues. Here the CDR3 reads CASSEGGTSWTQYF. DNA for the CDR3: TGTGCCAGCAGTGAAGGGGGCACTTCGTGGACCCAGTACTTC.

This chain connects TRBV6-2 or TRBV6-3 to TRBJ1-1; no definite D call. Trimming shortened V by 6 bases and J by 3 bases, and 17 bases separated the two germline ends. The CDR3 spans 15 residues. The V gene's germline CDR1 is MNHEY and CDR2 SVGEGT. The CDR3 is CASSNPHDGDTEAFF. CDR3 bases: TGTGCCAGCAGCAATCCACATGACGGGGACACTGAAGCTTTCTTT.

The rearrangement joins TRBV2 to TRBJ1-6; 9 bases map to TRBD1. The CDR3 spans 15 residues. J was trimmed by 7 bases and V by 6 bases; bases with no gene match: 7. Germline V gene data show CDR1 as SNHLY and CDR2 as FYNNEI. As DNA, the CDR3 is TGTGCCAGCAGGGTAACAGGGGGCTCGAATTCACCCCTCCACTTT. As protein: CASRVTGGSNSPLHF.

This chain connects TRBV15 to TRBJ1-1; D call uncertain. V gave up 0 bases and J gave up 1 base, with 9 bases separating them. The CDR3 totals 15 residues. Germline V gene sequence: CDR1 LNHNV, CDR2 YYDKDF (reference sequence). This CDR3 is CATSRDRGENTEAFF. The CDR3 bases are TGTGCCACCAGCAGAGATCGCGGGGAGAACACTGAAGCTTTCTTT.

This clonotype came up a few times. The rearrangement links TRBV11-1 to TRBJ2-3; TRBD2 agrees at 10 bases. This CDR3 comprises 18 residues. Germline V gene sequence: CDR1 SGHAT, CDR2 FQDESV (reference sequence). V shed 2 bases and J 4 bases; nucleotides not matched to a gene: 12. The CDR3 sequence: CASSLPLGTSGISDTQYF. CDR3 coding DNA: TGTGCCAGCAGCTTACCCCTGGGCACTAGCGGGATCTCAGATACGCAGTATTTT.

This clonotype was observed at least ten times. The genes are TRBV6-2 or TRBV6-3 and TRBJ1-5, with D perhaps TRBD1 (6 bases). The CDR3 extends over 16 amino acids. Trimming shortened V by 5 bases and J by 6 bases, and 20 bases separated the two germline ends. Germline values: CDR1 MNHEY, CDR2 SVGEGT. The CDR3 DNA reads TGTGCCAGCAGTCGGCCTCAGGGGTTGGCGAGTCAGCCCCAGCATTTT. It codes for CASSRPQGLASQPQHF.

The chain carries TRBV7-2 and TRBJ2-5, with 15 bases identical to TRBD2. V dropped 5 bases and J dropped 3; count of bases not matched to a gene: 4. Germline CDR1 SGHTA, CDR2 FQGNSA. This CDR3 is built from 16 residues. The CDR3 reads CTSSRGLAGGEETQYF. CDR3 nucleotides: TGTACCAGCAGCCGAGGACTAGCGGGAGGGGAAGAGACCCAGTACTTC. The variable domain in full, with the rest retrieved from reference TRBV7-2 and TRBJ2-5, is GAGVSQSPSNKVTEKGKDVELRCDPISGHTALYWYRQSLGQGLEFLIYFQGNSAPDKSGLPSDRFSAERTGGSVSTLTIQRTQQEDSAVYLCTSSRGLAGGEETQYFGPGTRLLVL.

This clonotype was counted only a few times. This chain links TRBV21-1 with TRBJ1-5. TRBV21-1 is described as a pseudogene. CDR3 length: 18 amino acids. The CDR3: CASSKERGEVQSNQPQHF. The CDR3 nucleotides are TGTGCCAGCAGCAAAGAAAGAGGAGAGGTCCAAAGCAATCAGCCCCAGCATTTT.

This clonotype was seen a handful of times. The chain carries TRBV6-1 and TRBJ1-5; D unclear. The ends were cut back, 2 bases at V and 6 bases at J, with 8 bases in the middle. Germline loops: CDR1 MNHNS, CDR2 SASEGT. This CDR3 is built from 13 residues. As DNA, the CDR3 is TGTGCCAGCAGTGAAAGTTGGGCTCAGCCCCAGCATTTT. This gives the protein CASSESWAQPQHF.

This clonotype has just a few counts. The chain employs TRBV4-3 and TRBJ2-7; unclear D gene. There are 14 residues in the CDR3. Deletions cut 5 bases from V and 4 bases from J, with 15 bases between. The germline V gene encodes CDR1 LGHNA and CDR2 YSLEER. CDR3: CASSTQATSYEQYF. The CDR3, as DNA: TGCGCCAGCAGCACGCAGGCGACTTCGTACGAGCAGTACTTC.

This clonotype was detected ten times or more. The chain couples TRBV7-2 to TRBJ1-3; D unresolved. The CDR3 consists of 16 residues. The germline CDR1 and CDR2 sequences are SGHTA and FQGNSA. Trimming left V 1 base short and J 3 bases short, with 13 bases between. CDR3 DNA sequence: TGTGCCAGCAGCTTAGTCATGGGAAGTGATGGAAACACCATATATTTT. Translation gives CASSLVMGSDGNTIYF.